This entry lists 10 T cell receptor beta chains sequenced from one sample in a study of T cell repertoires in cytomegalovirus infection. These receptors are not linked to any known antigen. Each CDR3 protein gets one entry after TCRdb re-called the reads with MiXCR. The sample has some 350,000 distinct CDR3 sequences, about 32% seen once; the top ten hold about 13%. Source: cultured PBMCs, taken from culture after CMV antigen stimulation. The receptors shown here come from a human donor in good health (CMV status not recorded). Some clones in this sample may be carry-over from other donors' samples.

This clonotype showed up just once. The chain links TRBV10-3 to TRBJ2-5; D gene unclear. The CDR3 is 13 residues long. The germline V and J ends were trimmed by 5 bases and 1 base, with 8 bases remaining between them. Germline CDR1 is ENHRY and CDR2 is SYGVKD. Here the CDR3 DNA reads TGTGCCATCAGTCTGGACGGCCAAGAGACCCAGTACTTC. Translated, it gives CAISLDGQETQYF.

This chain uses TRBV10-3 with TRBJ1-1; TRBD1 might be the D (5 bases). The germline CDR1 and CDR2 sequences are ENHRY and SYGVKD. The CDR3 covers 12 residues. V shed 6 bases and J shed 3 bases, with 8 bases lying between them. The CDR3 region has the DNA TGTGCCATCAGGGGGCAAGACACTGAAGCTTTCTTT. Residues: CAIRGQDTEAFF.

The chain couples TRBV7-2 to TRBJ1-1; TRBD1 might be the D (5 bases). The V gene lost 0 bases and the J gene lost 4 bases, with 9 bases spanning the gap. Germline V CDR1 and CDR2: SGHTA, FQGNSA. This CDR3 is 14 amino acids long. The CDR3 bases are TGTGCCAGCAGCTTAGCAGGGGTCTCCACTGAAGCTTTCTTT. Its translation: CASSLAGVSTEAFF.

This clonotype has just one count. The V call is TRBV20-1, the J call TRBJ1-6; 8 nucleotides match TRBD1. From germline, CDR1 is DFQATT and CDR2 SNEGSKA (reference sequence). The J segment lost 5 bases and the V segment lost 3 bases, leaving 6 bases of the junction unmatched. The CDR3 length is 15 residues. CDR3 coding DNA: TGCAGTGCTAGGGGTCAGGGGGCGGATAATTCACCCCTCCACTTT. Encoded protein: CSARGQGADNSPLHF.

This clonotype was counted only a few times. V is TRBV10-3 and J is TRBJ1-2; TRBD1 is a possible D gene (6 bases). This CDR3 has 14 residues. Trimming removed 6 bases from V and 0 bases from J, with 11 bases in between. Germline values: CDR1 ENHRY, CDR2 SYGVKD. CDR3 sequence reads: CAIRTEGANYGYTF. The CDR3 nucleotides are TGTGCCATCAGGACCGAGGGGGCTAACTATGGCTACACCTTC.

This chain links TRBV7-2 with TRBJ1-3; D not resolved. Germline values: CDR1 SGHTA, CDR2 FQGNSA. The germline V and J ends were trimmed by 4 bases and 4 bases, with 17 bases remaining between them. The CDR3 length is 16 residues. The CDR3 protein is CASSSQTTVTGNTIYF. As DNA, the CDR3 is TGTGCCAGCAGCTCCCAGACAACGGTAACGGGAAACACCATATATTTT.

Many counts were recorded for this clonotype. The chain recombines TRBV7-2 with TRBJ2-1; a possible D gene is TRBD2 (7 bases). Germline V gives CDR1 SGHTA, CDR2 FQGNSA. The CDR3 runs 13 residues. The V and J ends lost 0 bases and 14 bases respectively, with 14 bases between them. DNA of the CDR3: TGTGCCAGCAGCTTAGCGACGGGGGGCGATGAGTTCTTC. Its translation is CASSLATGGDEFF.

This clonotype has at least ten counts. The V and J genes are TRBV19 and TRBJ2-7, with 9 bases fitting TRBD1. J was trimmed by 1 base and V by 7 bases; bases with no gene match: 8. The germline CDR1 and CDR2 sequences are LNHDA and SQIVND (reference sequence). The CDR3 loop spans 15 amino acids. In DNA, the CDR3 is TGTGCCAGTACCACGGGGACAGGGAATTCCTACGAGCAGTACTTC. As protein: CASTTGTGNSYEQYF.

V is TRBV4-2 and J is TRBJ2-3; D not resolved. The CDR3 runs to 18 residues. The germline V gene has CDR1 LGHNA and CDR2 YNFKEQ. V was pared by 1 base and J by 4 bases, with 21 bases between. The CDR3 sequence: CASSQGVGRTKTPDTQYF. CDR3 DNA: TGTGCCAGCAGCCAAGGAGTTGGGCGGACCAAAACGCCAGATACGCAGTATTTT.

The chain recombines TRBV19 with TRBJ1-3; unclear D gene. V dropped 3 bases and J dropped 0 bases, with 9 bases sitting between them. The germline V gene encodes CDR1 LNHDA and CDR2 SQIVND (reference sequence). The CDR3 covers 15 residues. The CDR3 DNA follows: TGTGCCAGTAGTATCGCACAGCACTCTGGAAACACCATATATTTT. It specifies CASSIAQHSGNTIYF.